This TCR beta chain was retrieved from a study of blood T cell repertoires in COVID-19. TCRdb's copy holds only in-frame clones and misses some; the assay was immunoSEQ multiplex PCR. Altogether over 200,000 clones are present, 86% being singletons, with the ten largest covering 3% to 3.5%. This CDR3 has 15 amino acids. CDR1 and CDR2 (germline): SGHVS, FQNEAQ. Trimming left V 0 bases short and J 2 bases short, with 10 bases between. Specimen: PBMCs or T cells enriched from blood (not recorded which). The V and J genes are TRBV7-8 and TRBJ1-1; possibly TRBD1 for D (5 bases). This TCR came from a woman between 50 and 59 years old in a cohort exposed to, infected with or recovered from COVID-19 (not recorded which). CDR3 coding DNA: TGTGCCAGCAGCTTAGCTGGGAGGGGAAACACTGAAGCTTTCTTT. It yields the protein CASSLAGRGNTEAFF.